Below are 21 T cell receptor beta chains sequenced from a single sample in a study of blood T cells in healthy people across ages. PCR was performed a second time for roughly 7 to 12 cycles using a sample-barcoded 5' primer and a J-beta primer mix. Using its own MiXCR run on the 5' RACE reads, TCRdb lists one record per CDR3 protein. The sample yields approximately 730,000 distinct CDR3 sequences, 35% to 45% seen once. Sequenced material: blood. These receptors all stem from a woman in her sixties or seventies in good health.

This clonotype was recorded only once. The junction shows a germline mismatch at one end, possibly a read error. The rearrangement uses TRBV6-1 and TRBJ2-7; D may be TRBD2 (5 bases). The germline CDR1 and CDR2 sequences are MNHNS and SASEGT. CDR3 length: 15 amino acids. The CDR3 loop is CTSSEYGENSYEQYF. The CDR3 region has the DNA TGTACCAGCAGTGAATACGGGGAGAACTCCTACGAGCAGTACTTC.

The chain carries TRBV7-2 and TRBJ2-3; D not resolved. V dropped 2 bases and J dropped 2 bases, with 11 bases sitting between them. This CDR3 spans 15 amino acids. The V gene's germline CDR1 is SGHTA and CDR2 FQGNSA. The CDR3 sequence is CASSLLYEPTDTQYF. The CDR3, as DNA: TGTGCCAGCAGCTTATTGTATGAACCCACAGATACGCAGTATTTT.

This sequence joins TRBV12-5 and TRBJ2-2, with 10 bases aligning to TRBD1. With 5 bases clipped from V and 1 base from J, the junction kept 1 base outside the gene matches. This CDR3 contains 15 residues. Germline lookup yields CDR1 LGHNT and CDR2 FRNRAP. CDR3 sequence: CASGGDRGNTGELFF. In nucleotides, the CDR3 is TGTGCTAGTGGTGGGGACAGGGGGAACACCGGGGAGCTGTTTTTT.

This sequence joins TRBV6-4 and TRBJ2-7; 10 bases line up with TRBD1. This CDR3 is built from 15 residues. CDR1 and CDR2 (germline): MRHNA, SNTAGT. The junction had 1 base not matched to a gene; V was cut back by 2 bases and J by 0 bases. CDR3 protein: CASSDRTGGSYEQYF. CDR3 bases: TGTGCCAGCAGTGACCGGACAGGGGGCTCCTACGAGCAGTACTTC.

This clonotype has just one count. The CDR3 DNA is TGTGCCAGCAGCGGGCGGACAGGGTTTTACGAGCAGTACTTC. It is translated as CASSGRTGFYEQYF. J is TRBJ2-7 and V is TRBV7-2; 8 positions agree with TRBD1. Per the germline V gene, CDR1 is SGHTA and CDR2 is FQGNSA. V was pared by 5 bases and J by 4 bases, with 7 bases of the junction left unmatched. CDR3 length: 14 residues. Based on the CDR3 plus reference TRBV7-2 and TRBJ2-7, the full variable domain is GAGVSQSPSNKVTEKGKDVELRCDPISGHTALYWYRQSLGQGLEFLIYFQGNSAPDKSGLPSDRFSAERTGGSVSTLTIQRTQQEDSAVYLCASSGRTGFYEQYFGPGTRLTVT.

This clonotype came up a few times. This sequence joins TRBV2 and TRBJ2-3, with D hard to call. CDR1 and CDR2 (germline): SNHLY, FYNNEI. The CDR3 has 13 amino acids. Trimming removed 8 bases at V and 5 bases at J, with 14 bases between. CDR3 DNA sequence: TGTGCCAGCTCCCGACGATCGGGAGATACGCAGTATTTT. Encoded protein: CASSRRSGDTQYF.

This clonotype was picked up a small number of times. Written as DNA, the CDR3 is TGTGCCAGCAGTTTGGGGACAGGGTCTTTAGAAAAACTGTTTTTT. Translation: CASSLGTGSLEKLFF. This rearrangement joins TRBV28 to TRBJ1-4; 9 nucleotides align to TRBD1. With 3 bases clipped from V and 8 bases from J, the junction kept 7 bases outside the gene matches. This CDR3 spans 15 amino acids. CDR1 is MDHEN and CDR2 is SYDVKM in the germline V gene.

This clonotype was recorded a few times. The genes are TRBV7-2 and TRBJ2-2; possibly TRBD2 for D (6 bases). CDR3 length: 14 amino acids. Germline CDR1 is SGHTA and CDR2 is FQGNSA. The ends were cut back, 0 bases at V and 6 bases at J, with 8 bases in the middle. The CDR3 spells CASSLAGGAGELFF. Written as DNA, the CDR3 is TGTGCCAGCAGCTTAGCTGGCGGGGCCGGGGAGCTGTTTTTT.

This rearrangement joins TRBV29-1 to TRBJ2-3; D unclear. CDR3 size: 10 residues. V was trimmed by 5 bases and J by 6 bases, leaving 6 bases between them. Germline V gene sequence: CDR1 SQVTM, CDR2 ANQGSEA. CDR3 DNA sequence: TGCAGCGTTATTTGGGATACGCAGTATTTT. This encodes CSVIWDTQYF.

This rearrangement joins TRBV14 to TRBJ2-6; tentative D call: TRBD1 (7 bases). In germline, CDR1 is SGHDN, CDR2 FVKESK. The CDR3 has 16 residues. V was trimmed by 2 bases and J by 4 bases, leaving 12 bases between them. The CDR3 DNA reads TGTGCCAGCAGCCAAACCAGGGGGGCCGGGGCCAACGTCCTGACTTTC. Translation: CASSQTRGAGANVLTF.

This clonotype turned up a few times. The V call is TRBV7-9, the J call TRBJ2-5; 7 bases map to TRBD2. The DNA end favors TRBJ2-7, so the J call may be wrong. The length of the CDR3 is 14 residues. Germline V lookup: CDR1 SEHNR, CDR2 FQNEAQ (reference sequence). Here the CDR3 reads CASSSWEGIYEQYF. The CDR3 nucleotides are TGTGCCAGCAGCTCCTGGGAGGGTATCTACGAGCAGTACTTC.

Remarks on this clonotype: A junction boundary mismatches the germline segment, possibly from a read error. The genes are TRBV15 and TRBJ2-6, with 9 nucleotides matching TRBD1. The CDR3 is 19 residues long. The V gene's germline CDR1 is LNHNV and CDR2 YYDKDF (reference sequence). The CDR3 nucleotides are TGTGCCACCAGCAGGCGGACAGGGGCCATCTCTACTGGAGCCAACGTCCTGACTTTC. Protein product: CATSRRTGAISTGANVLTF.

This chain links TRBV20-1 with TRBJ1-5, with D unresolved. This CDR3 is 12 amino acids long. Looked up from germline, CDR1 is DFQATT and CDR2 is SNEGSKA (reference sequence). Trimming pared 3 bases from V and 2 bases from J, leaving 5 bases between. Here the CDR3 DNA reads TGCAGTGCTAGTTTAGGCAATCAGCCCCAGCATTTT. This gives the protein CSASLGNQPQHF.

The gene calls are TRBV4-3 and TRBJ2-7; D is unclear. The DNA end favors TRBJ2-5, so the J call may be wrong. Germline V gene lookup returns CDR1 LGHNA and CDR2 YSLEER. The CDR3 runs to 14 residues. For the CDR3, the DNA is TGCGCCAGCAGCCAAGATCGAAGGCCTGAGACCCAGTACTTC. Its protein product is CASSQDRRPETQYF.

This clonotype was recorded many times. CDR3 nucleotides: TGTGCCAGCAGTTACTCCACCTCTAACTATGGCTACACCTTC. It translates to CASSYSTSNYGYTF. The gene calls are TRBV6-5 and TRBJ1-2; D ambiguous. The CDR3 length is 14 residues. Germline values: CDR1 MNHEY, CDR2 SVGAGI. The ends were cut back, 0 bases at V and 0 bases at J, with 5 bases in the middle.

This clonotype was counted between two and nine times. The genes are TRBV15 and TRBJ2-1; a weak D match, TRBD2 (5 bases). The CDR3 has 12 amino acids. Germline CDR1 LNHNV, CDR2 YYDKDF (reference sequence). V gave up 3 bases and J gave up 7 bases, with 7 bases separating them. The CDR3, as DNA: TGTGCCACCAGCAGGCGAGGGAATGAGCAGTTCTTC. Translation: CATSRRGNEQFF.

The sample holds many counts of this clonotype. The chain links TRBV6-5 to TRBJ2-3; TRBD1 might be the D (5 bases). CDR1 and CDR2 (germline): MNHEY, SVGAGI. The CDR3 has 12 amino acids. With 6 bases removed from V and 4 bases from J, the gap between germline ends came to 8 bases. CDR3 in amino acids: CASRSRADTQYF. CDR3 DNA sequence: TGTGCCAGCAGGTCCAGGGCAGATACGCAGTATTTT.

This clonotype has more than one count but fewer than ten. The chain combines TRBV7-6 with TRBJ2-4; D may be TRBD2 (5 bases). The tail of the sequence fits TRBJ2-7 better, so the J call may be wrong. CDR3 length: 13 amino acids. Germline V gives CDR1 SGHVS, CDR2 FNYEAQ. CDR3 DNA: TGTGCCAGCAGCTTAGCGGGAGCCAGCGAGCAGTACTTC. Translating gives CASSLAGASEQYF.

The V call is TRBV4-3, the J call TRBJ2-1; 7 nucleotides align to TRBD1. Per germline, CDR1 LGHNA and CDR2 YSLEER. This CDR3 is 15 amino acids long. V lost 0 bases to trimming and J lost 5 bases; unmatched junction nucleotides: 4. DNA of the CDR3: TGCGCCAGCAGCCAAGAAGGGGACAGCAACAATGAGCAGTTCTTC. Translated: CASSQEGDSNNEQFF.

V usage is TRBV28 and J usage is TRBJ2-7; 7 bases line up with TRBD1. V lost 5 bases, J lost 5 bases, and 9 bases stayed unmatched. The CDR3 spans 14 residues. Germline lookup yields CDR1 MDHEN and CDR2 SYDVKM. The CDR3 DNA reads as TGTGCCAGCAGTCTCCCAGACAGGGCCCACGAGCAGTACTTC. It encodes CASSLPDRAHEQYF.

The chain joins TRBV5-1 to TRBJ2-5; 8 positions agree with TRBD2. After removal of 0 bases from V and 11 bases from J, the junction contained 15 bases not matched to a gene. CDR1 is SGHRS, CDR2 YFSETQ, per germline. The CDR3 is 16 residues long. CDR3 DNA sequence: TGCGCCAGCAGCTTGGATAGCGGGAACAACTACAATGAGCAGTACTTC. It codes for CASSLDSGNNYNEQYF.